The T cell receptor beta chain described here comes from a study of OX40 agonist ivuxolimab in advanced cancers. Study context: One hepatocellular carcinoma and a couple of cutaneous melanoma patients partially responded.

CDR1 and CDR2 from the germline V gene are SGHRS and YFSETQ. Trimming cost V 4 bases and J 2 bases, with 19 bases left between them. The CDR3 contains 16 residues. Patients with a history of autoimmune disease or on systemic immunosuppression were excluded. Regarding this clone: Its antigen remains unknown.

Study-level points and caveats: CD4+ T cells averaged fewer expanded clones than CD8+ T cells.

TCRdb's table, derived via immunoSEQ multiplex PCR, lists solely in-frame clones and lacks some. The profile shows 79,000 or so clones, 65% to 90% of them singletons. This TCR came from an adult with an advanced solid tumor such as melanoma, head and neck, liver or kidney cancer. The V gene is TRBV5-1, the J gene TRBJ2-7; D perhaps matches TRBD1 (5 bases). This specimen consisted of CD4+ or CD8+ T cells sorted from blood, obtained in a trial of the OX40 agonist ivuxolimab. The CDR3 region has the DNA TGCGCCAGCAGCCTAAACCTCAGGGTTAGCCCCTACGAGCAGTACTTC. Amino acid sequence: CASSLNLRVSPYEQYF.